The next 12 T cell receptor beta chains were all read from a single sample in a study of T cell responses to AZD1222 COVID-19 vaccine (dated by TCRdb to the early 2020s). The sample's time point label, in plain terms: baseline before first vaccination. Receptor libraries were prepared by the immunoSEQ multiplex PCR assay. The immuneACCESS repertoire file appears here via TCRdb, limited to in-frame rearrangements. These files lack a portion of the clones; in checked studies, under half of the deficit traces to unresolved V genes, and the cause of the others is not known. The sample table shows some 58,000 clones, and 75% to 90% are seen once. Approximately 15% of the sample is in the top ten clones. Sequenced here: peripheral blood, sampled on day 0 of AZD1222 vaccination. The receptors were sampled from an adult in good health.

The CDR3 loop reads CASSTGTGYTF. Here the CDR3 DNA reads TGTGCCAGCAGTACCGGGACTGGCTACACCTTC. The V and J genes are TRBV12-3 or TRBV12-4 and TRBJ1-2; perhaps TRBD1 as D (5 bases). Trimming took 5 bases from V and 7 from J, leaving 8 bases between them. This CDR3 is 11 amino acids long.

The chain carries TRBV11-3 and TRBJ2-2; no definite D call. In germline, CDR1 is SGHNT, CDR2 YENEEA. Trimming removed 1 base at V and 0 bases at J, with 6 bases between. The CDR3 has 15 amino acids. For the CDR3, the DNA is TGTGCCAGCAGCTTAGTTGGGACGAACACCGGGGAGCTGTTTTTT. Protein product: CASSLVGTNTGELFF.

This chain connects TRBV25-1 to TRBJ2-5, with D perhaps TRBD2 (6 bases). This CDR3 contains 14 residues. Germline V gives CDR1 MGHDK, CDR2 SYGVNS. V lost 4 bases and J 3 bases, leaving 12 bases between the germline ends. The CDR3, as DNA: TGTGCCAGCAGTGCGGCGGGCGGGGAAGAGACCCAGTACTTC. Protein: CASSAAGGEETQYF.

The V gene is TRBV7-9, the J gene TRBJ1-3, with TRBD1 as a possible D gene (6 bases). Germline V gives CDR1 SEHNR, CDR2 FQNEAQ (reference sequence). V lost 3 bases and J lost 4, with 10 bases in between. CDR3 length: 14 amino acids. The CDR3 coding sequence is TGTGCCAGCAGCTTTCCAGGGACAGGAAACACCATATATTTT. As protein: CASSFPGTGNTIYF.

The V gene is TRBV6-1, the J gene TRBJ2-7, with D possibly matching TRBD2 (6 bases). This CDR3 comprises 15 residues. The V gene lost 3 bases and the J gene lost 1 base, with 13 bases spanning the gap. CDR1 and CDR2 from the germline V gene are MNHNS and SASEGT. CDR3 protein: CASSDRAGTSYEQYF. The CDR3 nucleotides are TGTGCCAGCAGTGACCGAGCGGGTACTTCCTACGAGCAGTACTTC.

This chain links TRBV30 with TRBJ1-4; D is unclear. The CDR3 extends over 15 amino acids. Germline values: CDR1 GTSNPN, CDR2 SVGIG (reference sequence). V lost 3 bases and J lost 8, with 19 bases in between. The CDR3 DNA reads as TGTGCCTGGAGCCCCAGGAGCGGGTTTGGAGAAAAACTGTTTTTT. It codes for CAWSPRSGFGEKLFF.

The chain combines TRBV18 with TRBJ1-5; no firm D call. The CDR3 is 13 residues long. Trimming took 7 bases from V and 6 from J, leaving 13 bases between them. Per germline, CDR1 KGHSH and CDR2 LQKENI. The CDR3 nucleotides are TGTGCCAGCTGTCTAGGGAAGGGTCAGCCCCAGCATTTT. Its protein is CASCLGKGQPQHF.

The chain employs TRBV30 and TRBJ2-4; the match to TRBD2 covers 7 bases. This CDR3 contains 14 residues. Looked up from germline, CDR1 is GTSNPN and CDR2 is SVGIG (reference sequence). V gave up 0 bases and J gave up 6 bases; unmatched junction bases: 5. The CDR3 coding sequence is TGTGCCTGGAGTGTAGCCGGGGGGACAAACATTCAGTACTTC. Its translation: CAWSVAGGTNIQYF.

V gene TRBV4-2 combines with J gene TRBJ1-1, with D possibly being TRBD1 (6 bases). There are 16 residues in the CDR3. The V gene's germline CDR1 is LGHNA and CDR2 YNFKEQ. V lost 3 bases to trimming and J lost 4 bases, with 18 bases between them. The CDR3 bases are TGTGCCAGCAGCCAGCGGACCGACAGGCTTTTCACTGAAGCTTTCTTT. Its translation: CASSQRTDRLFTEAFF.

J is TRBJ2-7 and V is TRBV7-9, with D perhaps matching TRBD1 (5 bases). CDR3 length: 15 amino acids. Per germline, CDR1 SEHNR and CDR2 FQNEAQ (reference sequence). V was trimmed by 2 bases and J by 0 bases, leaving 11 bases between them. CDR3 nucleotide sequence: TGTGCCAGCAGCTTAAAAACAGGTAGCTCCTACGAGCAGTACTTC. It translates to CASSLKTGSSYEQYF.

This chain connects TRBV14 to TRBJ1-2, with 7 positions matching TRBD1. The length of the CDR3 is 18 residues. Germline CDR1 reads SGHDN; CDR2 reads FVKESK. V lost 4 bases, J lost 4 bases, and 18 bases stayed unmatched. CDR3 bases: TGTGCCAGCAGCCCCGTCGTCCAGGGAACAGGGGCTGGCTATGGCTACACCTTC. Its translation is CASSPVVQGTGAGYGYTF.

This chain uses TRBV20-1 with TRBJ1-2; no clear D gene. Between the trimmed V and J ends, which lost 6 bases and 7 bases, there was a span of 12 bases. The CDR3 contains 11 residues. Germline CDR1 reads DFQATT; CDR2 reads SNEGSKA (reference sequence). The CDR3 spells CSARGLLGYTF. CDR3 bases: TGCAGTGCCCGAGGGCTTCTTGGCTACACCTTC.